This TCR beta chain comes out of a study of shared T cell receptors in the human thymus. Clones were read by immunoSEQ multiplex PCR, and TCRdb kept only the in-frame ones, dropping some. The sample holds over 350,000 clones; around 95% are singletons and the top ten take 0.02%. V lost 3 bases and J lost 8; bases outside the gene matches: 6. The V gene's germline CDR1 is MDHEN and CDR2 SYDVKM. The CDR3 has 13 residues. The material sequenced was thymocytes. The rearrangement links TRBV28 to TRBJ1-2; 7 bases line up with TRBD1. The TCR comes from a human donor. The CDR3 loop is CASSFRRGRGYTF. The CDR3 DNA sequence: TGTGCCAGCAGTTTCAGGAGGGGGCGAGGCTACACCTTC.